Sequencing of this T cell receptor (beta chain) was carried out in a study of blood T cell repertoires in COVID-19. Study-wide background: Donors in the United States, Italy and Spain gave samples during acute or convalescent COVID-19.

In the original workflow: Counts of nucleated cells, estimated from reference gene primer amplification, were obtained. Using immunoSEQ multiplex PCR, the repertoire was profiled, and TCRdb retains in-frame clones only, with some absent. V and J calls and clone size are those listed in that table; D and trimming were worked out from the DNA. Here the sample spans over 200,000 clones, about 90% being singletons. Germline loops: CDR1 MNHEY, CDR2 SVGAGI. Trimming removed 6 bases from V and 6 bases from J; junction bases left unmatched: 10. There are 14 residues in the CDR3. The chain employs TRBV6-5 and TRBJ2-7; 8 nucleotides line up with TRBD1. The source material was peripheral blood. This receptor was taken from a man aged 35-49 years with active or convalescent COVID-19. The DNA of the CDR3 is TGTGCCAGCAGCTTTCTCACGACAGGGGCCGAGCAGTACTTC. It is translated as CASSFLTTGAEQYF.